A single sample gave rise to the 6 T cell receptor beta chains below, sequenced in a study of blood T cell repertoires in COVID-19. Clones were read by immunoSEQ multiplex PCR, and TCRdb kept only the in-frame ones, dropping some. The data hold under 250,000 clones, with 75% to 90% observed a single time. The specimen was peripheral blood. These receptors were taken from a woman aged 40 to 49 with acute or convalescent COVID-19.

The chain is built from TRBV7-7 and TRBJ2-1, with TRBD2 identical over 10 bases. The length of the CDR3 is 15 residues. The germline CDR1 and CDR2 sequences are SSHAT and FNYEAQ (reference sequence). The junction had 4 bases not matched to a gene; V was cut back by 2 bases and J by 6 bases. CDR3 sequence (DNA): TGTGCCAGCAGCTTATCTAGCGGGGGACCCAATGAGCAGTTCTTC. This encodes CASSLSSGGPNEQFF.

V and J are TRBV30 and TRBJ1-2, with a possible D match to TRBD1 (6 bases). The CDR3 has 13 residues. Germline-derived CDR1 and CDR2 are GTSNPN and SVGIG (reference sequence). The germline V and J ends were trimmed by 4 bases and 6 bases, with 15 bases remaining between them. The CDR3, as DNA: TGTGCCTGGAACCTACAGGGATTTAATGGCTACACCTTC. It codes for CAWNLQGFNGYTF.

The chain uses TRBV6-2 or TRBV6-3 and TRBJ2-5, with 10 bases aligning to TRBD2. This CDR3 has 16 residues. The germline V gene encodes CDR1 MNHEY and CDR2 SVGEGT. V was pared by 2 bases and J by 4 bases, with 7 bases of the junction left unmatched. The DNA for the CDR3 is TGTGCCAGCAGTTACCCCAGCGGGGGGGCCGGAGAGACCCAGTACTTC. Protein: CASSYPSGGAGETQYF.

The chain employs TRBV7-6 and TRBJ2-1; 9 nucleotides align to TRBD2. The CDR3 has 16 residues. J gave up 10 bases and V 2 bases, and 12 bases lay outside the gene matches. Germline V gene data show CDR1 as SGHVS and CDR2 as FNYEAQ. The CDR3 reads CASSLSATSGAGEQFF. The CDR3 DNA is TGTGCCAGCAGCTTATCCGCGACTAGCGGAGCGGGGGAGCAGTTCTTC.

V usage is TRBV6-5 and J usage is TRBJ1-6; TRBD1 is a possible D gene (6 bases). This CDR3 is built from 14 residues. V dropped 6 bases and J dropped 3 bases, with 9 bases sitting between them. The germline CDR1 and CDR2 sequences are MNHEY and SVGAGI. The CDR3 spells CASRKTGYNSPLHF. The CDR3 nucleotides read TGTGCCAGCAGAAAGACAGGCTATAATTCACCCCTCCACTTT.

The rearrangement uses TRBV6-6 and TRBJ1-5; the D gene is possibly TRBD1 (6 bases). Germline CDR1 is MNHNY and CDR2 is SVGAGI (reference sequence). Trimming stripped 5 bases from V and 7 bases from J, with 15 bases between. This CDR3 is built from 14 residues. The CDR3 here is CASSTGRGRQPQHF. The CDR3 DNA sequence: TGTGCCAGCAGTACAGGGAGGGGTCGCCAGCCCCAGCATTTT.